This T cell receptor beta chain was observed in a study of cytomegalovirus exposure and HLA in healthy donors. The CDR3 length is 13 residues. V was clipped by 2 bases and J by 7 bases, with 12 bases between them. Per germline, CDR1 SQVTM and CDR2 ANQGSEA. 13 Jbeta primers and 60 Vbeta primers were used for the PCR. Data came from immunoSEQ multiplex PCR; TCRdb stores just in-frame clones and leaves some out. The data hold under 200,000 clones, with approximately 80% observed a single time. Sequenced sample: PBMCs. This sequence was found in a young man in good health and CMV-seropositive. This chain uses TRBV29-1 with TRBJ2-1; possible D gene TRBD2, 5 bases. The CDR3 is CSVENSPGNEQFF. Here the CDR3 DNA reads TGCAGCGTTGAAAATAGTCCGGGGAATGAGCAGTTCTTC.